The present TCR beta chain was sequenced within a study of glioma-infiltrating T cells after dendritic cell vaccination. Germline lookup yields CDR1 MNHEY and CDR2 SVGAGI. This CDR3 is 14 amino acids long. Unmatched junction bases numbered 7, after V lost 6 bases and J lost 2 bases. Time point defined: after dendritic cell vaccination, including at tumor progression/relapse. The repertoire was sequenced with immunoSEQ multiplex PCR; TCRdb's copy has only in-frame clones and lacks some. Altogether more than 95,000 clones are present, approximately 80% being singletons, with the ten largest covering roughly 5.3%.

Source: blood, taken after dendritic cell vaccination. The rearrangement uses TRBV6-5 and TRBJ2-7; 7 nucleotides line up with TRBD1. This TCR derives from a human donor with glioblastoma. The CDR3 DNA reads TGTGCCAGCAGCCGCCGGGACAGCGCCTACGAGCAGTACTTC. It specifies CASSRRDSAYEQYF.